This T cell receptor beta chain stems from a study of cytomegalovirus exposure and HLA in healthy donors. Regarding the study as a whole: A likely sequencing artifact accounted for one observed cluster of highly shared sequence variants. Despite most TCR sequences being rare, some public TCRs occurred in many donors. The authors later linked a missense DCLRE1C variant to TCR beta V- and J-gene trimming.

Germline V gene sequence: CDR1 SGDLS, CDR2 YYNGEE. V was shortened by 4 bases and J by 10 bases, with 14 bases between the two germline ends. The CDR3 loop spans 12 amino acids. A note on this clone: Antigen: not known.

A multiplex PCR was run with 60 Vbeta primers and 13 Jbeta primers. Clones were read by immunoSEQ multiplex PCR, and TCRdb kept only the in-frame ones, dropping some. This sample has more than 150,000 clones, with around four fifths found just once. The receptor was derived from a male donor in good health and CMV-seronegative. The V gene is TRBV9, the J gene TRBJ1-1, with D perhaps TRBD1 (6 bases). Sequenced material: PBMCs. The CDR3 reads CASSSGQGSAFF. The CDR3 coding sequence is TGTGCCAGCAGCTCAGGGCAGGGGTCAGCTTTCTTT.